This T cell receptor (beta chain) was captured by sequencing in a study of blood T cell repertoires in COVID-19. Looking at the study overall: Samples representing acute and convalescent COVID-19 were sourced from the United States, Italy and Spain. Sources were T cells, B-cell-depleted T cells, or PBMCs; the material itself was cDNA or gDNA.

Methods used by the authors: Nucleated cell counts were estimated from reference gene primer amplification. Sequencing used immunoSEQ multiplex PCR; TCRdb keeps in-frame clones, though not all of them. The V and J calls and the clone size are those of that table, but D and trimming were determined from the DNA. The sample shows fewer than 300,000 clones, more than 70% of them seen only once. The TCR was taken from a woman in her late teens or twenties with acute or convalescent COVID-19. The sample taken for sequencing was peripheral blood.

CDR3 in amino acids: CASCHRSSYNEQFF. The CDR3, as DNA: TGTGCCAGCTGTCACAGGAGCTCCTACAATGAGCAGTTCTTC. J is TRBJ2-1 and V is TRBV2; maybe TRBD1 (5 bases). The CDR3 runs 14 residues. Trimming took off 8 bases at V and 0 bases at J, with 11 bases between the two ends. Germline V gene lookup returns CDR1 SNHLY and CDR2 FYNNEI.